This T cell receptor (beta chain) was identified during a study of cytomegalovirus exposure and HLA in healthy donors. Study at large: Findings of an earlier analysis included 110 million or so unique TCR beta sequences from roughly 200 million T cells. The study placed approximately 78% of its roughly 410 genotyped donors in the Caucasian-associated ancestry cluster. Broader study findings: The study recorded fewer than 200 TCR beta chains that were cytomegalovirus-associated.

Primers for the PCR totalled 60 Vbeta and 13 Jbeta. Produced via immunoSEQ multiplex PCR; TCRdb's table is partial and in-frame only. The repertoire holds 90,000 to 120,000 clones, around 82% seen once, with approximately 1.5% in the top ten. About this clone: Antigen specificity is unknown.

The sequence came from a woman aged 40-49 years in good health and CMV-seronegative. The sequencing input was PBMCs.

The CDR3 DNA is TGTGCCAGCAGCTTTGGGCGGTTAAATGAGCAGTTCTTC. Amino acids: CASSFGRLNEQFF. The J gene is TRBJ2-1, the V gene TRBV12-1; TRBD2 was called by the table and not checked on the DNA. TRBV12-1 is a documented pseudogene. This CDR3 has 13 residues.